The 29 T cell receptor beta chains in this list originate from one sample, sequenced in a study of blood T cell repertoires in COVID-19. Produced via immunoSEQ multiplex PCR; TCRdb's table is partial and in-frame only. The sample contains approximately 220,000 clones, roughly 84% of which appear only once. Sequenced: peripheral blood. The source is a man between 45 and 60 years old who had recovered from COVID-19.

This chain uses TRBV7-9 with TRBJ1-5, with 8 bases fitting TRBD1. The trim removed 1 base at V and 9 bases at J, leaving 2 bases unmatched. Germline V gene lookup returns CDR1 SEHNR and CDR2 FQNEAQ (reference sequence). The CDR3 totals 13 residues. The CDR3 DNA follows: TGTGCCAGCAGCTTAGGGACAGGGACGCCCCAGCATTTT. It codes for CASSLGTGTPQHF.

The CDR3 reads CAIRTGGIGGYTF. The CDR3 coding sequence is TGTGCCATCCGGACAGGGGGCATAGGGGGCTACACCTTC. The chain links TRBV28 to TRBJ1-2, with 11 positions matching TRBD1. J lost 8 bases, V lost 10 bases, and 9 bases had no gene match. This CDR3 comprises 13 residues. Germline assignment: CDR1 MDHEN and CDR2 SYDVKM.

The rearrangement uses TRBV10-1 and TRBJ2-1, with D tentatively TRBD1 (5 bases). This CDR3 has 14 residues. Germline assignment: CDR1 WNHNN and CDR2 SYGVQD (reference sequence). V lost 0 bases and J 3 bases, leaving 6 bases between the germline ends. DNA for the CDR3: TGCGCCAGCAGTGAGTCTCAGGGCTACAATGAGCAGTTCTTC. As protein: CASSESQGYNEQFF.

The chain is built from TRBV7-9 and TRBJ1-1, with a tentative D call TRBD1 (6 bases). This CDR3 has 13 amino acids. Trimming removed 8 bases from V and 8 bases from J, with 18 bases in between. Germline V gene lookup returns CDR1 SEHNR and CDR2 FQNEAQ (reference sequence). The CDR3 spells CASHLGPGEEAFF. For the CDR3, the DNA is TGTGCCAGCCACCTAGGACCAGGGGAGGAAGCTTTCTTT.

CDR3 loop: CASSERQANQPQHF. The CDR3 nucleotides are TGTGCCAGTAGCGAGAGACAAGCTAATCAGCCCCAGCATTTT. This chain uses TRBV19 with TRBJ1-5; no firm D call. The germline V and J ends were trimmed by 6 bases and 4 bases, with 13 bases remaining between them. Germline values: CDR1 LNHDA, CDR2 SQIVND (reference sequence). CDR3 size: 14 residues.

V gene TRBV7-2 combines with J gene TRBJ1-2; D is uncertain. The CDR3 runs to 16 residues. Germline assignment: CDR1 SGHTA and CDR2 FQGNSA. The V end was cut by 4 bases, the J end by 0 bases, with 15 bases between. The CDR3 DNA is TGTGCCAGCAGCTCCAAATGGCAGGCAGCTAACTATGGCTACACCTTC. Protein product: CASSSKWQAANYGYTF.

The chain has TRBV29-1 and TRBJ2-7; maybe TRBD2 (6 bases). Trimming removed 4 bases at V and 2 bases at J, with 18 bases between. Germline-derived CDR1 and CDR2 are SQVTM and ANQGSEA. This CDR3 is built from 15 residues. The CDR3 loop reads CSVGQAGGSTYEQYF. The CDR3 region has the DNA TGCAGCGTTGGCCAAGCCGGGGGTAGTACCTACGAGCAGTACTTC.

The chain is built from TRBV9 and TRBJ2-3; tentatively, D is TRBD2 (5 bases). Germline loops: CDR1 SGDLS, CDR2 YYNGEE. V gave up 5 bases and J gave up 5 bases, with 6 bases separating them. The CDR3 is 11 amino acids. Here the CDR3 DNA reads TGTGCCAGCAGGGCGGGAGATACGCAGTATTTT. It yields the protein CASRAGDTQYF.

The chain couples TRBV28 to TRBJ1-5, with D tentatively TRBD1 (6 bases). Looked up from germline, CDR1 is MDHEN and CDR2 is SYDVKM. V lost 5 bases, J lost 11 bases, and 13 bases lay in between. CDR3 length: 12 amino acids. CDR3 loop: CASSRGILAQHF. In DNA form, the CDR3 reads TGTGCCAGCAGTAGGGGGATACTGGCCCAGCATTTT.

The chain links TRBV20-1 to TRBJ2-1; possible D gene TRBD1, 6 bases. The CDR3 length is 11 residues. Germline V CDR1 and CDR2: DFQATT, SNEGSKA (reference sequence). V dropped 6 bases and J dropped 9 bases, with 12 bases sitting between them. The CDR3 here is CSAGDKGEQFF. CDR3 in DNA: TGCAGTGCCGGGGACAAAGGTGAGCAGTTCTTC.

The genes are TRBV6-5 and TRBJ1-6; D is unclear. Trimming removed 6 bases from V and 10 bases from J, with 10 bases in between. Germline values: CDR1 MNHEY, CDR2 SVGAGI. The CDR3 covers 12 residues. CDR3 DNA sequence: TGTGCCAGCAGGGCCCAGGTGTCACCCCTCCACTTT. Translation: CASRAQVSPLHF.

V is TRBV6-1 and J is TRBJ2-5, with 12 bases that match TRBD2. With 2 bases clipped from V and 0 bases from J, the junction kept 10 bases outside the gene matches. The CDR3 spans 19 residues. Germline CDR1 is MNHNS and CDR2 is SASEGT. The CDR3 sequence is CASSEWGTSGSPYQETQYF. The CDR3 DNA is TGTGCCAGCAGTGAATGGGGGACTAGCGGGTCCCCGTACCAAGAGACCCAGTACTTC.

The chain carries TRBV5-1 and TRBJ2-5; 13 nucleotides agree with TRBD2. CDR3 length: 16 residues. Trimming at V came to 3 bases and at J to 2 bases, leaving 4 bases not matched to a gene. Germline V gene sequence: CDR1 SGHRS, CDR2 YFSETQ. The CDR3 is CASSSGTSGTQETQYF. The CDR3 nucleotides read TGCGCCAGCAGCTCCGGGACTAGCGGGACTCAAGAGACCCAGTACTTC.

The chain recombines TRBV10-3 with TRBJ1-1; D is perhaps TRBD1 (6 bases). Per germline, CDR1 ENHRY and CDR2 SYGVKD. This CDR3 has 14 residues. With 7 bases removed from V and 0 bases from J, the gap between germline ends came to 12 bases. The DNA for the CDR3 is TGTGCCATCACCTCAGGGACATTGAACACTGAAGCTTTCTTT. Translation gives CAITSGTLNTEAFF.

This chain joins TRBV24-1 and TRBJ2-1; 7 bases agree with TRBD1. V lost 4 bases to trimming and J lost 8 bases; unmatched junction nucleotides: 13. This CDR3 is 16 amino acids long. Per the germline V gene, CDR1 is KGHDR and CDR2 is SFDVKD. Written as DNA, the CDR3 is TGTGCCACCAGTGACTCCACCGGGACAGTCTATCATGAGCAGTTCTTC. It specifies CATSDSTGTVYHEQFF.

This chain connects TRBV18 to TRBJ1-1; TRBD1 matches at 9 bases. The CDR3 sequence is 13 residues long. Trimming cost V 3 bases and J 6 bases; bases outside gene matches: 2. Looked up from germline, CDR1 is KGHSH and CDR2 is LQKENI. CDR3 nucleotides: TGTGCCAGCTCACCGGACAGGGGTTCTGAAGCTTTCTTT. It specifies CASSPDRGSEAFF.

V and J are TRBV30 and TRBJ1-1; 10 bases fit TRBD1. V was clipped by 4 bases and J by 10 bases; unmatched bases: 18. Germline assignment: CDR1 GTSNPN and CDR2 SVGIG (reference sequence). The CDR3 runs 16 residues. The CDR3 region is CAWTSFPGQGLPGAFF. CDR3 DNA sequence: TGTGCCTGGACAAGCTTTCCGGGACAGGGGCTCCCCGGAGCTTTCTTT.

The count of this clone is one. The V call is TRBV7-8, the J call TRBJ1-1; D gene ambiguous. The V end was cut by 5 bases, the J end by 3 bases, with 16 bases between. This CDR3 comprises 15 residues. CDR1 and CDR2 (germline): SGHVS, FQNEAQ. CDR3: CASSPSAGKYTEAFF. For the CDR3, the DNA is TGTGCCAGCAGCCCAAGTGCGGGGAAGTACACTGAAGCTTTCTTT. Drawing the rest from reference TRBV7-8 and TRBJ1-1, the complete variable domain is GAGVSQSPRYKVAKRGQDVALRCDPISGHVSLFWYQQALGQGPEFLTYFQNEAQLDKSGLPSDRFFAERPEGSVSTLKIQRTQQEDSAVYLCASSPSAGKYTEAFFGQGTRLTVV.

This rearrangement joins TRBV19 to TRBJ2-7; D may be TRBD1 (5 bases). The CDR3 has 13 residues. Germline CDR1 reads LNHDA; CDR2 reads SQIVND (reference sequence). V was clipped by 6 bases and J by 2 bases, with 11 bases between them. The CDR3, as DNA: TGTGCCAGTAGATCTACAGGAGCCTACGAGCAGTACTTC. As protein: CASRSTGAYEQYF.

This chain links TRBV27 with TRBJ2-1, with D possibly TRBD2 on 7 matching bases. Trimming shortened V by 3 bases and J by 3 bases, and 9 bases separated the two germline ends. The germline gives CDR1 MNHEY, CDR2 SMNVEV (reference sequence). This CDR3 comprises 14 residues. CDR3 sequence reads: CASSLGGHYNEQFF. The CDR3 DNA sequence: TGTGCCAGCAGTTTGGGGGGGCACTACAATGAGCAGTTCTTC.

The rearrangement links TRBV5-4 to TRBJ2-1; TRBD1 aligns across 10 bases. The CDR3 runs to 16 residues. After removal of 3 bases from V and 9 bases from J, the junction contained 12 bases not matched to a gene. Per the germline V gene, CDR1 is SGHNT and CDR2 is YYREEE (reference sequence). In DNA form, the CDR3 reads TGTGCCAGCAGCTCCCCCCCGGGACAGGGGAGATTTGAGCAGTTCTTC. It specifies CASSSPPGQGRFEQFF.

The rearrangement uses TRBV28 and TRBJ1-5; 7 nucleotides match TRBD1. In germline, CDR1 is MDHEN, CDR2 SYDVKM. With 5 bases clipped from V and 5 bases from J, the junction kept 9 bases outside the gene matches. The CDR3 is 15 residues long. The CDR3: CASSPPGRGHQPQHF. The CDR3, as DNA: TGTGCCAGCAGTCCCCCTGGAAGGGGGCATCAGCCCCAGCATTTT.

The chain joins TRBV5-6 to TRBJ1-5; 11 bases fit TRBD1. Trimming at V came to 4 bases and at J to 0 bases, leaving 6 bases not matched to a gene. CDR1 is SGHDT, CDR2 YYEEEE, per germline. The CDR3 is made up of 17 amino acids. Here the CDR3 reads CASSKGQGVRSNQPQHF. The CDR3 DNA reads as TGTGCCAGCAGCAAGGGACAGGGGGTACGTAGCAATCAGCCCCAGCATTTT.

The chain is built from TRBV27 and TRBJ2-3; D uncertain. Germline CDR1 MNHEY, CDR2 SMNVEV (reference sequence). Trimming cost V 6 bases and J 0 bases, with 10 bases left between them. CDR3 size: 14 residues. The CDR3 bases are TGTGCCAGCAGCCCCTACCAAAGCACAGATACGCAGTATTTT. It specifies CASSPYQSTDTQYF.

The J gene is TRBJ2-7, the V gene TRBV12-3 or TRBV12-4, with TRBD1 identical over 7 bases. Losses at the gene ends were 4 bases for V and 6 bases for J; bases not matched to a gene: 6. CDR3 length equals 13 residues. CDR3 in amino acids: CASSWKQGFEQYF. Here the CDR3 DNA reads TGTGCCAGCAGTTGGAAACAGGGGTTCGAGCAGTACTTC.

The chain employs TRBV12-5 and TRBJ2-1, with D possibly being TRBD1 (5 bases). The ends were cut back, 6 bases at V and 4 bases at J, with 13 bases in the middle. CDR3 length: 14 amino acids. Germline V CDR1 and CDR2: LGHNT, FRNRAP. The CDR3 protein is CASGQQGRYNEQFF. For the CDR3, the DNA is TGTGCTAGTGGCCAGCAGGGAAGATACAATGAGCAGTTCTTC.

The chain carries TRBV6-1 and TRBJ2-1; 8 bases line up with TRBD2. The CDR3 extends over 17 amino acids. J lost 7 bases, V lost 2 bases, and 13 bases had no gene match. Germline V gene data show CDR1 as MNHNS and CDR2 as SASEGT. For the CDR3, the DNA is TGTGCCAGCAGTGAACTTCTGGGGGCGGGAGGAAGAAATGAGCAGTTCTTC. It codes for CASSELLGAGGRNEQFF.

V usage is TRBV5-6 and J usage is TRBJ1-1, with 7 bases lining up with TRBD1. In germline, CDR1 is SGHDT, CDR2 YYEEEE. The CDR3 runs 16 residues. J was trimmed by 0 bases and V by 4 bases; bases with no gene match: 9. Written as DNA, the CDR3 is TGTGCCAGCAGCCCGGACCAGGGACAGATGAACACTGAAGCTTTCTTT. It encodes CASSPDQGQMNTEAFF.

The rearrangement uses TRBV13 and TRBJ1-6; 9 nucleotides line up with TRBD1. This CDR3 region has 14 residues. Germline V gene lookup returns CDR1 PRHDT and CDR2 FYEKMQ (reference sequence). V was pared by 0 bases and J by 13 bases, with 4 bases of the junction left unmatched. The CDR3 region is CASSLGDRGSPLHF. CDR3 DNA: TGTGCCAGCAGCTTAGGTGACAGGGGGTCGCCCCTCCACTTT.